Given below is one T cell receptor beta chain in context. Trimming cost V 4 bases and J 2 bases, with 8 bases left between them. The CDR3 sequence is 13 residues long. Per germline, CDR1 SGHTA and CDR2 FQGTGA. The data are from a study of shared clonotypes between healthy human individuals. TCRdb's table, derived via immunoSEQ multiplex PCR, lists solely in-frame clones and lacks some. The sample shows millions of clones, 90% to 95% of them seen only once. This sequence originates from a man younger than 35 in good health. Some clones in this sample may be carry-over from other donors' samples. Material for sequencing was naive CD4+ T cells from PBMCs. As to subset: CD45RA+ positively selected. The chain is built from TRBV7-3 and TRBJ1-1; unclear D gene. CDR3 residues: CASSSLANTEAFF. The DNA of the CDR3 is TGTGCCAGCAGCTCCTTAGCTAACACTGAAGCTTTCTTT.